This T cell receptor beta chain was captured by sequencing in a study of blood T cells in healthy people across ages. Study information: Using template switching, researchers captured about one barcoded beta molecule for each two T cells.

The CDR3 length is 15 residues. The junction had 2 bases not matched to a gene; V was cut back by 2 bases and J by 6 bases. CDR1 and CDR2 from the germline V gene are MNHEY and SVGEGT. Study-wide points: A roughly linear fall in TCR beta diversity per million T cells was seen with increasing age.

Alongside a J-beta primer mix, a sample-barcoded 5' primer served in a second PCR lasting roughly 7 to 11 cycles. Researchers report that a template-switch adaptor with 12 random nucleotides tagged each cDNA molecule. MiXCR, applied by TCRdb to the 5' RACE reads, yields one record per CDR3 protein. The table shows approximately 800,000 distinct CDR3 sequences, with roughly 60% occurring only once. About this clonotype itself: Its target is unknown.

Sequencing was performed on blood. The receptor comes from a man aged 25 to 40 in good health. The genes are TRBV6-2 or TRBV6-3 and TRBJ1-5; 12 bases agree with TRBD1. The CDR3 loop reads CASSYGTGGGQPQHF. The CDR3 coding sequence is TGTGCCAGCAGTTACGGGACAGGGGGCGGTCAGCCCCAGCATTTT.